The clone carrying this TCR beta chain was seen at least ten times. TCRdb reprocessed the 5' RACE reads with MiXCR, giving one entry per CDR3 protein. Of around 20,000 distinct CDR3 sequences in the sample, 5.5% to 8% were seen once. This entry is derived from a study of neurological immune-mediated disorders. The CDR3 runs to 11 residues. V shed 1 base and J shed 9 bases, with 4 bases lying between them. Looked up from germline, CDR1 is SGHVS and CDR2 is FQNEAQ. This TCR came from a man younger than 35 in good health. The chain uses TRBV7-8 and TRBJ2-1; no reliable D call. The sequenced material came from CD8+ T cells from blood. The CDR3 DNA is TGTGCCAGCAGCTTAGTTAGTGAGCAGTTCTTC. This codes for CASSLVSEQFF.